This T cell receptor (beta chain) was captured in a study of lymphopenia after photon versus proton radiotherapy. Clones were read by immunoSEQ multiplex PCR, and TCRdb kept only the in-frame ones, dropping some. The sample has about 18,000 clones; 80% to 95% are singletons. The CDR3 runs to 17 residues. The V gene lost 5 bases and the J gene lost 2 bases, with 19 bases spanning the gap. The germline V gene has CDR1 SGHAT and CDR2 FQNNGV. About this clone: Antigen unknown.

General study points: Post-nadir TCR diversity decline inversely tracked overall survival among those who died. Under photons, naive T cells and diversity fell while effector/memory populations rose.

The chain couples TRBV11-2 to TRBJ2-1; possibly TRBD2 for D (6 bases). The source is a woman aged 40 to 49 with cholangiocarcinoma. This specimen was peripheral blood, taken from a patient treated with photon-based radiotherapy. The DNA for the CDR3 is TGTGCCAGCAGCCCCTTTTACGGGGGACGCACCTACAATGAGCAGTTCTTC. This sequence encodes CASSPFYGGRTYNEQFF. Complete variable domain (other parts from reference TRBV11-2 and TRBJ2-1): EAGVAQSPRYKIIEKRQSVAFWCNPISGHATLYWYQQILGQGPKLLIQFQNNGVVDDSQLPKDRFSAERLKGVDSTLKIQPAKLEDSAVYLCASSPFYGGRTYNEQFFGPGTRLTVL.